The 14 T cell receptor beta chains presented below share a single source sample, sequenced in a study of control samples from healthy donors and cancer patients. Using immunoSEQ multiplex PCR, the repertoire was profiled, and TCRdb retains in-frame clones only, with some absent. Among over 120,000 clones listed, roughly 94% were seen once. The sequenced sample consisted of PBMCs. The receptors derive from a man in his 60s with colorectal cancer.

A word on this clone: Other nucleotide sequences in the sample specify the same CDR3. The chain combines TRBV6-5 with TRBJ1-2; the match to TRBD1 covers 11 bases. J gave up 6 bases and V 2 bases, and 5 bases lay outside the gene matches. Germline CDR1 is MNHEY and CDR2 is SVGAGI. The CDR3 loop spans 15 amino acids. The CDR3 loop reads CASSYSGQGANGYTF. CDR3 sequence (DNA): TGTGCCAGCAGTTACAGCGGACAGGGGGCAAATGGCTACACCTTC.

V gene TRBV18 combines with J gene TRBJ1-1, with no clear D. CDR3 size: 13 residues. V gave up 4 bases and J gave up 4 bases, with 10 bases separating them. Germline V lookup: CDR1 KGHSH, CDR2 LQKENI. CDR3 DNA sequence: TGTGCCAGCTCACGGCAGGACGGCACTGAAGCTTTCTTT. Its translation: CASSRQDGTEAFF. The full variable domain, rest sourced from reference TRBV18 and TRBJ1-1, is NAGVMQNPRHLVRRRGQEARLRCSPMKGHSHVYWYRQLPEEGLKFMVYLQKENIIDESGMPKERFSAEFPKEGPSILRIQQVVRGDSAAYFCASSRQDGTEAFFGQGTRLTVV.

CDR3 nucleotide sequence: TGTGCCACCAGTTCAGGGGAGTTTACCGGGGAGCTGTTTTTT. Its protein product is CATSSGEFTGELFF. The rearrangement links TRBV24-1 to TRBJ2-2; possibly TRBD1 for D (6 bases). The V end was cut by 6 bases, the J end by 5 bases, with 12 bases between. The CDR3 length is 14 residues. CDR1 and CDR2 from the germline V gene are KGHDR and SFDVKD.

The V and J genes are TRBV6-6 and TRBJ1-5, with 7 bases fitting TRBD1. CDR1 MNHNY and CDR2 SVGAGI come from the germline V gene (reference sequence). J gave up 5 bases and V 2 bases, and 6 bases lay outside the gene matches. This CDR3 has 15 amino acids. Here the CDR3 DNA reads TGTGCCAGCAGTTACCGGACAGGTCGGGATCAGCCCCAGCATTTT. Translating it yields CASSYRTGRDQPQHF.

V is TRBV30 and J is TRBJ2-1; D not certain. Trimming removed 5 bases at V and 7 bases at J, with 9 bases between. Germline CDR1 and CDR2: GTSNPN and SVGIG (reference sequence). The CDR3 has 11 amino acids. In nucleotides, the CDR3 is TGTGCCTGGGCAAAAGGAAATGAGCAGTTCTTC. This codes for CAWAKGNEQFF.

This sequence joins TRBV6-5 and TRBJ1-6, with D maybe TRBD1 (6 bases). Germline V gives CDR1 MNHEY, CDR2 SVGAGI. The CDR3 runs 16 residues. The V end was cut by 0 bases, the J end by 7 bases, with 13 bases between. CDR3 nucleotide sequence: TGTGCCAGCAGTTACTCGAACACAGGGACAAATTCACCCCTCCACTTT. Amino acid sequence: CASSYSNTGTNSPLHF.

Comment on this clone: Sequence at one end of the junction differs from germline and may be a read error. This chain links TRBV19 with TRBJ1-1, with 7 bases that match TRBD1. The CDR3 sequence is 14 residues long. Germline CDR1 LNHDA, CDR2 SQIVND (reference sequence). The CDR3 nucleotides are TGTGCCAGTAGTCCGAAACAGGGGAACCCTGAAGCTTTCTTT. The encoded protein is CASSPKQGNPEAFF.

The V and J genes are TRBV5-1 and TRBJ2-1; 11 nucleotides align to TRBD2. The J segment lost 1 base and the V segment lost 4 bases, leaving 7 bases of the junction unmatched. The CDR3 runs to 17 residues. The germline V gene has CDR1 SGHRS and CDR2 YFSETQ. The CDR3 region has the DNA TGCGCCAGCAGCCCGGGACTAGCGGCAACATCCTACAATGAGCAGTTCTTC. It codes for CASSPGLAATSYNEQFF.

The chain has TRBV9 and TRBJ1-2; D may be TRBD1 (5 bases). This CDR3 has 14 residues. Trimming removed 4 bases from V and 7 bases from J, with 17 bases in between. Germline loops: CDR1 SGDLS, CDR2 YYNGEE. In DNA, the CDR3 is TGTGCCAGCAGCCCCTCTCGCAGGGTTTGTGGCTACACCTTC. This gives the protein CASSPSRRVCGYTF. The variable domain in full, with the rest retrieved from reference TRBV9 and TRBJ1-2, is DSGVTQTPKHLITATGQRVTLRCSPRSGDLSVYWYQQSLDQGLQFLIQYYNGEERAKGNILERFSAQQFPDLHSELNLSSLELGDSALYFCASSPSRRVCGYTFGSGTRLTVV.

The gene calls are TRBV27 and TRBJ1-5; TRBD1 matches at 12 bases. The CDR3 runs to 16 residues. Trimming at V came to 5 bases and at J to 6 bases, leaving 8 bases not matched to a gene. In germline, CDR1 is MNHEY, CDR2 SMNVEV (reference sequence). CDR3 in amino acids: CASSPGTGGVSQPQHF. The CDR3 nucleotides are TGTGCCAGCAGTCCGGGGACAGGGGGCGTAAGTCAGCCCCAGCATTTT.

The CDR3, as DNA: TGTGCCACCAGCAGAGGTCGGACTGTGACCGGGGGATATGGCTACACCTTC. Its protein is CATSRGRTVTGGYGYTF. The J gene is TRBJ1-2, the V gene TRBV15; the D gene is possibly TRBD1 (5 bases). Trimming took 1 base from V and 5 from J, leaving 20 bases between them. The CDR3 totals 17 residues. CDR1 and CDR2 from the germline V gene are LNHNV and YYDKDF (reference sequence).

CDR3 coding DNA: TGTGCCAGCAGCTTAGGGACAGGGAATAGCAATCAGCCCCAGCATTTT. This encodes CASSLGTGNSNQPQHF. The V gene is TRBV7-9, the J gene TRBJ1-5; 8 bases match TRBD1. Germline CDR1 is SEHNR and CDR2 is FQNEAQ (reference sequence). The CDR3 runs 16 residues. The junction had 2 bases not matched to a gene; V was cut back by 1 base and J by 0 bases.

V gene TRBV30 combines with J gene TRBJ1-5; a possible D gene is TRBD1 (6 bases). Trimming removed 5 bases from V and 3 bases from J, with 8 bases in between. The length of the CDR3 is 12 residues. From germline, CDR1 is GTSNPN and CDR2 SVGIG (reference sequence). The CDR3 coding sequence is TGTGCCTGGGGACAGACCAATCAGCCCCAGCATTTT. This translates into CAWGQTNQPQHF.

J is TRBJ1-1 and V is TRBV3-1 (or the pseudogene TRBV3-2); perhaps TRBD1 as D (5 bases). CDR1 is LGHDT and CDR2 is YNNKEL in the germline V gene (reference sequence). Trimming left V 1 base short and J 3 bases short, with 9 bases between. This CDR3 spans 14 amino acids. The CDR3 DNA is TGTGCCAGCAGCCAAGGGGGGGGTTACACTGAAGCTTTCTTT. It encodes CASSQGGGYTEAFF.